This T cell receptor (delta chain) was captured in a study of gamma-delta T cells after stem cell transplantation. This clone is labeled large (0.1 to 1%). TCRdb re-called the RT-PCR reads using CATT. The sample carries approximately 4,200 delta-chain clones, more than 15% recorded once. The V gene lost 9 bases and the J gene lost 2 bases, with 21 bases spanning the gap. The CDR3 covers 15 residues. Germline assignment: CDR1 GEAIGNYY and CDR2 EKD. The TCR sequence derives from a human donor. It is not recorded whose cells these are; they may come from a transplant donor. This sequence joins TRDV2 and TRDJ1; D is unclear. Specimen: gamma-delta T cells. This CDR3 is CAVNLNSNSTDKLIF. CDR3 DNA: TGTGCCGTGAATCTAAACTCAAACTCTACCGATAAACTCATCTTT.